The sample holds many counts of the clone carrying this T cell receptor beta chain. Its matching antigen is unknown. TCRdb reanalysed the reads using MiXCR and keeps one entry per CDR3 protein. The data hold fewer than 1,000,000 distinct CDR3 sequences, with roughly 30% observed a single time. These data belong to a study of T cell repertoires in cytomegalovirus infection. About the study: Both CMV infection and a matching HLA type were indicated by public TCR beta signatures.

The study's findings and limits: Carriers of CMV and the relevant HLA type were discriminated by public TCR beta frequency.

V lost 2 bases and J lost 10, with 12 bases in between. The CDR3 runs 13 residues. Germline V gene data show CDR1 as SGHTA and CDR2 as FQGNSA. The sample was cultured CD8+ T cells from PBMCs, taken from culture after CMV antigen stimulation. This sequence was found in a human donor in good health (CMV status not recorded). Some clones in this sample may be carry-over from other donors' samples. The chain links TRBV7-2 to TRBJ2-1; D gene unclear. The CDR3 DNA reads TGTGCCAGCAGCTTAAACCCCAGCAAGGAGCAGTTCTTC. Protein product: CASSLNPSKEQFF.